The 4 T cell receptor beta chains below all came from one sample that was sequenced in a study of blood T cell repertoires in COVID-19. Profiled with immunoSEQ multiplex PCR; TCRdb holds only in-frame clones, not every one. The top ten hold 3.5% to 5% of the sample, which has 55,000 to 90,000 clones, approximately 86% seen once. Sequenced material: peripheral blood. All receptors come from a man between 65 and 85 years old with active COVID-19.

This clone showed up just a few times. The chain employs TRBV7-9 and TRBJ2-7, with a tentative D call TRBD2 (6 bases). V dropped 0 bases and J dropped 2 bases, with 11 bases sitting between them. This CDR3 spans 15 amino acids. Germline V gene sequence: CDR1 SEHNR, CDR2 FQNEAQ (reference sequence). DNA of the CDR3: TGTGCCAGCAGCTTAGCGTCGGGGGAGGCCTACGAGCAGTACTTC. This translates into CASSLASGEAYEQYF.

A single count supports this clone. The chain couples TRBV7-2 to TRBJ2-5; TRBD2 aligns across 9 bases. This CDR3 is built from 14 residues. V shed 5 bases and J 10 bases; nucleotides not matched to a gene: 11. Germline V CDR1 and CDR2: SGHTA, FQGNSA. The CDR3: CASSTGLAPRDQYF. CDR3 nucleotides: TGTGCCAGCAGCACAGGACTAGCGCCACGGGACCAGTACTTC.

The chain carries TRBV11-2 and TRBJ1-1, with a possible D match to TRBD1 (6 bases). This CDR3 is 15 amino acids long. Germline V gives CDR1 SGHAT, CDR2 FQNNGV. V gave up 3 bases and J gave up 5 bases, with 16 bases separating them. The CDR3 is CASSLYAGGATEAFF. The CDR3 coding sequence is TGTGCCAGCAGCTTGTATGCGGGGGGCGCGACTGAAGCTTTCTTT.

This clone was counted only a few times. This rearrangement joins TRBV7-9 to TRBJ1-1; D uncertain. Germline lookup yields CDR1 SEHNR and CDR2 FQNEAQ (reference sequence). CDR3 length: 14 residues. Deletions cut 2 bases from V and 3 bases from J, with 10 bases between. The CDR3 DNA follows: TGTGCCAGCAGCTTAATAATCCCCGACACTGAAGCTTTCTTT. This gives the protein CASSLIIPDTEAFF.